This T cell receptor (beta chain) appears in the sequencing data of a study of T cells in tuberculosis. This table comes from immunoSEQ multiplex PCR, and its TCRdb copy is limited to in-frame clones, with some not included. Of tens of thousands of clones listed, less than 97% are singletons. Germline loops: CDR1 SGDLS, CDR2 YYNGEE. The junction had 1 base not matched to a gene; V was cut back by 0 bases and J by 3 bases. The length of the CDR3 is 17 residues. This TCR was sampled from a donor aged 10 to 29 with latent tuberculosis or without tuberculosis infection. The sequenced material came from PBMCs. The chain employs TRBV9 and TRBJ2-2, with 14 bases matching TRBD2. CDR3 in amino acids: CASSVGLAGGYTGELFF. DNA of the CDR3: TGTGCCAGCAGCGTAGGACTAGCGGGAGGGTACACCGGGGAGCTGTTTTTT.